Sequencing of this TCR beta chain was carried out in a study of molecular identifiers for immune sequencing clone quantification. Study-wide results and limits: The sizes of highly expanded clones could be underestimated when identical TCR molecules share a barcode. Clones above 20 RNA copies contained over 99% of effector molecules and under 1% of naive molecules.

This clonotype was counted a few times. The antigen remains undetermined. TCRdb re-analysed the PCR reads in MiXCR, keeping a single row per CDR3 protein. This repertoire shows more than 250,000 distinct CDR3 sequences, about 20% found once; its top ten account for approximately 0.8%. Germline V gene data show CDR1 as SEHNR and CDR2 as FQNEAQ (reference sequence). The V end lost 3 bases, the J end lost 1 base, and 22 bases lay between the germline ends. The CDR3 runs to 18 residues. Material: naive CD8+ T cells from blood, with Jurkat cell RNA spiked in. Noted subset: FACS-sorted CD8+CD4-CCR7+CD45RA+ naive T cells. The sequence came from a human donor in good health. Some libraries in this study had Jurkat cell RNA spiked in. This chain joins TRBV7-9 and TRBJ2-7; TRBD2 might be the D (8 bases). The CDR3 bases are TGTGCCAGCAGCTTGAGGGACAGCCGGGAGGGCCGTTCCTACGAGCAGTACTTC. Its translation is CASSLRDSREGRSYEQYF.